Following are 30 T cell receptor beta chains from one sample sequenced in a study of cytomegalovirus exposure and HLA in healthy donors. Use of 60 Vbeta and 13 Jbeta primers characterized the PCR. Method: immunoSEQ multiplex PCR; TCRdb's copy keeps in-frame clones and lacks some. The data hold around 130,000 clones, with 75% to 85% observed a single time. Source material: PBMCs. Source of these receptors: a girl aged 2-10 years in good health and CMV-seronegative.

This clone turned up a few times. The gene calls are TRBV5-4 and TRBJ1-1; tentative D call: TRBD1 (6 bases). Per germline, CDR1 SGHNT and CDR2 YYREEE (reference sequence). The CDR3 runs 16 residues. Trimming shortened V by 4 bases and J by 7 bases, and 23 bases separated the two germline ends. Here the CDR3 DNA reads TGTGCCAGCAGCGTGGGGGCCGGGGCCCGGCGGGGTGAAGCTTTCTTT. Translated, it gives CASSVGAGARRGEAFF.

The rearrangement joins TRBV4-3 to TRBJ1-1; D perhaps matches TRBD1 (5 bases). Germline V gives CDR1 LGHNA, CDR2 YSLEER. Deletions cut 2 bases from V and 4 bases from J, with 14 bases between. The CDR3 contains 15 residues. The CDR3 DNA is TGCGCCAGCAGCCAACTTACAGGTCTGGGCACTGAAGCTTTCTTT. This codes for CASSQLTGLGTEAFF.

The chain carries TRBV7-9 and TRBJ2-3; the match to TRBD2 covers 8 bases. CDR1 SEHNR and CDR2 FQNEAQ come from the germline V gene (reference sequence). This CDR3 spans 16 amino acids. The ends lost 5 bases at V and 6 bases at J; junction bases unmatched: 13. The CDR3 region is CASSPPGTRGGDTQYF. Written as DNA, the CDR3 is TGTGCCAGCAGCCCCCCCGGGACTAGGGGTGGGGATACGCAGTATTTT.

J is TRBJ1-1 and V is TRBV13, with 8 positions matching TRBD1. The V and J ends lost 5 bases and 1 base, in that order; junction bases with no gene match: 9. The CDR3 runs to 16 residues. Germline-derived CDR1 and CDR2 are PRHDT and FYEKMQ (reference sequence). CDR3 DNA: TGTGCCAGCAGCCTCGACAGGGGACCGGCGAACACTGAAGCTTTCTTT. This gives the protein CASSLDRGPANTEAFF.

The genes are TRBV11-2 and TRBJ2-2, with 13 bases fitting TRBD2. Per germline, CDR1 SGHAT and CDR2 FQNNGV. Losses at the gene ends were 5 bases for V and 2 bases for J; bases not matched to a gene: 5. The length of the CDR3 is 17 residues. CDR3 protein: CASSLRTSGSNTGELFF. CDR3 nucleotides: TGTGCCAGCAGCCTCAGGACTAGCGGGAGCAACACCGGGGAGCTGTTTTTT.

V gene TRBV7-8 combines with J gene TRBJ2-1; D is ambiguous. The V end lost 3 bases, the J end lost 5 bases, and 8 bases lay between the germline ends. Germline CDR1 SGHVS, CDR2 FQNEAQ. The CDR3 consists of 13 residues. In DNA, the CDR3 is TGTGCCAGCAGCTTTACCCTAGACAATGAGCAGTTCTTC. Translating gives CASSFTLDNEQFF.

The gene calls are TRBV5-6 and TRBJ2-5; 8 nucleotides match TRBD2. This CDR3 spans 15 amino acids. Germline-derived CDR1 and CDR2 are SGHDT and YYEEEE. V was pared by 2 bases and J by 7 bases, with 10 bases of the junction left unmatched. The CDR3 DNA follows: TGTGCCAGCAGCTTCCGGGGGGGCCACGGGACGACCCAGTACTTC. As protein: CASSFRGGHGTTQYF.

The chain is built from TRBV28 and TRBJ1-1; tentative D call: TRBD1 (5 bases). This CDR3 comprises 13 residues. V was clipped by 2 bases and J by 11 bases, with 15 bases between them. Germline V gene sequence: CDR1 MDHEN, CDR2 SYDVKM. The CDR3 spells CASSLRTQGNAFF. The CDR3 DNA reads as TGTGCCAGCAGTTTACGAACCCAGGGTAACGCTTTCTTT.

The chain joins TRBV19 to TRBJ2-5; TRBD2 might be the D (6 bases). Trimming took off 2 bases at V and 2 bases at J, with 12 bases between the two ends. The CDR3 spans 15 residues. Germline V gives CDR1 LNHDA, CDR2 SQIVND (reference sequence). CDR3 loop: CASSIPNRGQETQYF. The CDR3 DNA reads as TGTGCCAGTAGTATACCCAACCGGGGGCAAGAGACCCAGTACTTC.

V usage is TRBV30 and J usage is TRBJ2-3; 8 bases agree with TRBD2. Germline CDR1 reads GTSNPN; CDR2 reads SVGIG (reference sequence). The CDR3 sequence is 15 residues long. CDR3 in amino acids: CALGVAGTSTDTQYF. Written as DNA, the CDR3 is TGTGCTCTAGGAGTAGCGGGGACTAGCACAGATACGCAGTATTTT.

The chain couples TRBV27 to TRBJ2-1, with a weak D call TRBD1 (6 bases). This CDR3 spans 15 amino acids. The ends were cut back, 6 bases at V and 5 bases at J, with 17 bases in the middle. From germline, CDR1 is MNHEY and CDR2 SMNVEV (reference sequence). CDR3 sequence: CASREQGNLNNEQFF. CDR3 bases: TGTGCCAGCAGGGAACAGGGAAATCTTAACAATGAGCAGTTCTTC.

CDR3 sequence: CASRNSGQPNYGYTF. The CDR3 DNA reads as TGTGCCAGCAGGAATTCGGGACAGCCGAACTATGGCTACACCTTC. The rearrangement joins TRBV6-1 to TRBJ1-2; 7 bases are shared with TRBD1. Germline CDR1 MNHNS, CDR2 SASEGT. V shed 6 bases and J 2 bases; nucleotides not matched to a gene: 9. The CDR3 loop spans 15 amino acids.

This chain connects TRBV6-6 to TRBJ1-6, with D unclear. V dropped 7 bases and J dropped 5 bases, with 6 bases sitting between them. The CDR3 loop spans 12 amino acids. Looked up from germline, CDR1 is MNHNY and CDR2 is SVGAGI (reference sequence). CDR3 nucleotide sequence: TGTGCCAGCACACGAGATAATTCACCCCTCCACTTT. It codes for CASTRDNSPLHF.

The rearrangement links TRBV14 to TRBJ2-3; 7 nucleotides agree with TRBD1. The germline V gene has CDR1 SGHDN and CDR2 FVKESK. CDR3 size: 16 residues. The V and J ends lost 0 bases and 2 bases, in that order; junction bases with no gene match: 5. This CDR3 reads CASSQEPGQATDTQYF. The CDR3 bases are TGTGCCAGCAGCCAAGAACCTGGACAGGCCACAGATACGCAGTATTTT.

This clone was observed a single time. The chain couples TRBV18 to TRBJ2-5, with 8 bases lining up with TRBD1. The J call may not be correct, given that the DNA end is closer to TRBJ2-7. Germline CDR1 and CDR2: KGHSH and LQKENI. The CDR3 extends over 15 amino acids. The CDR3 DNA reads TGTGCCAGCTCACCATACCCAGGGGGCCTCTACGAGCAGTACTTC. It codes for CASSPYPGGLYEQYF.

In its sample, this clone was seen many times. This chain connects TRBV2 to TRBJ2-7; 7 bases are a match to TRBD2. The V segment lost 5 bases and the J segment 2 bases; nucleotides outside the gene matches: 9. Germline V gene lookup returns CDR1 SNHLY and CDR2 FYNNEI. The CDR3 runs 15 residues. This CDR3 is CASSFHGRPPYEQYF. The CDR3, as DNA: TGTGCCAGCAGTTTCCACGGGAGGCCCCCCTACGAGCAGTACTTC. The variable domain in full, with the rest retrieved from reference TRBV2 and TRBJ2-7, is EPEVTQTPSHQVTQMGQEVILRCVPISNHLYFYWYRQILGQKVEFLVSFYNNEISEKSEIFDDQFSVERPDGSNFTLKIRSTKLEDSAMYFCASSFHGRPPYEQYFGPGTRLTVT.

V and J are TRBV5-1 and TRBJ2-4, with D maybe TRBD1 (5 bases). The CDR3 is 15 amino acids. The V and J ends lost 0 bases and 5 bases respectively, with 12 bases between them. CDR1 and CDR2 (germline): SGHRS, YFSETQ. The CDR3 protein is CASSLAALGENIQYF. CDR3 nucleotide sequence: TGCGCCAGCAGCTTGGCCGCGTTAGGGGAAAACATTCAGTACTTC.

The gene calls are TRBV25-1 and TRBJ2-3; D not resolved. The V gene lost 3 bases and the J gene lost 6 bases, with 7 bases spanning the gap. CDR1 and CDR2 (germline): MGHDK, SYGVNS. The CDR3 covers 12 residues. The CDR3 sequence is CASSELADTQYF. The DNA of the CDR3 is TGTGCCAGCAGTGAGTTGGCTGATACGCAGTATTTT.

The V and J genes are TRBV2 and TRBJ2-2, with D possibly matching TRBD1 (6 bases). Germline V gene sequence: CDR1 SNHLY, CDR2 FYNNEI. The CDR3 loop spans 14 amino acids. The V end lost 6 bases, the J end lost 6 bases, and 14 bases lay between the germline ends. The CDR3 spells CASSLRDIAGELFF. The CDR3 DNA is TGTGCCAGCAGCCTCCGGGACATTGCCGGGGAGCTGTTTTTT.

The chain uses TRBV19 and TRBJ2-7, with 7 nucleotides matching TRBD1. The germline CDR1 and CDR2 sequences are LNHDA and SQIVND (reference sequence). This CDR3 contains 15 residues. V lost 4 bases and J lost 5; bases outside the gene matches: 11. The CDR3 DNA reads as TGTGCCAGTAGTAAGAACACAGGGGTAGCTCACGAGCAGTACTTC. Amino acids: CASSKNTGVAHEQYF.

J is TRBJ2-7 and V is TRBV6-5, with D possibly TRBD2 on 6 matching bases. Looked up from germline, CDR1 is MNHEY and CDR2 is SVGAGI. The V end was cut by 0 bases, the J end by 1 base, with 10 bases between. The CDR3 runs 15 residues. The DNA of the CDR3 is TGTGCCAGCAGTTACTCTCTGCGGGGATCCTACGAGCAGTACTTC. Translated: CASSYSLRGSYEQYF.

The gene calls are TRBV15 and TRBJ2-1; 15 bases line up with TRBD2. The CDR3 contains 15 residues. CDR1 and CDR2 from the germline V gene are LNHNV and YYDKDF (reference sequence). V gave up 5 bases and J gave up 9 bases; unmatched junction bases: 5. The chain's CDR3 is CATSFGTSGRSEQFF. As DNA, the CDR3 is TGTGCCACCAGCTTCGGGACTAGCGGGAGGAGTGAGCAGTTCTTC.

The sample holds a few counts of this clone. The chain couples TRBV5-5 to TRBJ2-3; D ambiguous. Germline-derived CDR1 and CDR2 are SGHKS and YYEKEE (reference sequence). The CDR3 spans 10 residues. V was shortened by 0 bases and J by 12 bases, with 5 bases between the two germline ends. The CDR3 DNA is TGTGCCAGCAGCTTGGACAGTCAGTATTTT. Protein product: CASSLDSQYF.

The V and J genes are TRBV7-8 and TRBJ1-2; maybe TRBD1 (5 bases). Germline CDR1 and CDR2: SGHVS and FQNEAQ. CDR3 size: 12 residues. V dropped 3 bases and J dropped 4 bases, with 6 bases sitting between them. The DNA for the CDR3 is TGTGCCAGCAGCTTGGGGGGCTATGGCTACACCTTC. Its protein is CASSLGGYGYTF.

The V and J genes are TRBV7-7 and TRBJ2-5; TRBD1 aligns across 7 bases. CDR1 is SSHAT, CDR2 FNYEAQ, per germline (reference sequence). V shed 5 bases and J 7 bases; nucleotides not matched to a gene: 10. The CDR3 has 14 residues. CDR3 DNA sequence: TGTGCCAGCAGCGAAGACAGGGCACTTGCGACCCAGTACTTC. This translates into CASSEDRALATQYF.

The chain has TRBV4-1 and TRBJ2-7; D is perhaps TRBD1 (6 bases). CDR1 and CDR2 from the germline V gene are MGHRA and YSYEKL. The CDR3 spans 14 residues. Trimming shortened V by 4 bases and J by 2 bases, and 12 bases separated the two germline ends. The CDR3 DNA reads as TGCGCCAGCAGCCTCATGGGGGACACCTACGAGCAGTACTTC. Protein: CASSLMGDTYEQYF.

The gene calls are TRBV30 and TRBJ1-5; a possible D gene is TRBD1 (5 bases). This CDR3 has 13 amino acids. CDR1 is GTSNPN and CDR2 is SVGIG in the germline V gene (reference sequence). The ends were cut back, 2 bases at V and 3 bases at J, with 8 bases in the middle. This chain's CDR3 is CAWSSGDNQPQHF. DNA for the CDR3: TGTGCCTGGAGTTCGGGGGACAATCAGCCCCAGCATTTT. The full variable domain, its missing parts supplied by reference TRBV30 and TRBJ1-5, is SQTIHQWPATLVQPVGSPLSLECTVEGTSNPNLYWYRQAAGRGLQLLFYSVGIGQISSEVPQNLSASRPQDRQFILSSKKLLLSDSGFYLCAWSSGDNQPQHFGDGTRLSIL.

V usage is TRBV27 and J usage is TRBJ2-7, with 8 nucleotides matching TRBD2. This CDR3 is 16 amino acids long. Germline CDR1 and CDR2: MNHEY and SMNVEV (reference sequence). V lost 3 bases and J lost 2; bases outside the gene matches: 9. The CDR3 loop reads CASSFLSSGLTYEQYF. The CDR3 nucleotides are TGTGCCAGCAGTTTCCTCTCTAGCGGGCTCACCTACGAGCAGTACTTC.

The chain carries TRBV4-3 and TRBJ1-2; perhaps TRBD1 as D (5 bases). This CDR3 comprises 14 residues. V lost 4 bases and J 0 bases, leaving 9 bases between the germline ends. Germline CDR1 and CDR2: LGHNA and YSLEER. The CDR3 DNA reads TGCGCCAGCAGCCGCGGGGGGTCTAACTATGGCTACACCTTC. This translates into CASSRGGSNYGYTF.

This clone appeared once. This sequence joins TRBV28 and TRBJ2-3; TRBD2 is a possible D gene (6 bases). The CDR3 extends over 14 amino acids. Trimming cost V 6 bases and J 4 bases, with 14 bases left between them. The germline V gene encodes CDR1 MDHEN and CDR2 SYDVKM. The CDR3 reads CASSAPSVADTQYF. The CDR3, as DNA: TGTGCCAGCAGCGCTCCTAGCGTAGCAGATACGCAGTATTTT.